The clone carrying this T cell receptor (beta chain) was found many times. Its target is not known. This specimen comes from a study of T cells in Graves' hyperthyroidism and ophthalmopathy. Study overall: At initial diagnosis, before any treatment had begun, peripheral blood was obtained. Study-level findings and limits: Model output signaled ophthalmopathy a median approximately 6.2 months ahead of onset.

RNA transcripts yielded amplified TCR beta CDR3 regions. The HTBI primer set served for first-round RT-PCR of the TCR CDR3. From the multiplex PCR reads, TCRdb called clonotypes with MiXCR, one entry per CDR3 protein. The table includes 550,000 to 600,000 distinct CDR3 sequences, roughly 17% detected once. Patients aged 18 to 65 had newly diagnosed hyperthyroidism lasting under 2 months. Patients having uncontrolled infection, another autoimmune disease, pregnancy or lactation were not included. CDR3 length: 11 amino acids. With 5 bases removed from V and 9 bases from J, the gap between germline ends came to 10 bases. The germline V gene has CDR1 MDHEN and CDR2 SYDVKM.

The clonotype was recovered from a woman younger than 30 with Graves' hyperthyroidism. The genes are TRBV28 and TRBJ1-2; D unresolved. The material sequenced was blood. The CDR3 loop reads CASSPRDSYTF. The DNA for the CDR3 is TGTGCCAGCAGTCCCCGAGACAGCTACACCTTC.